This T cell receptor beta chain was found in a study of T cells after yellow fever vaccination. Overall study results and limits: Subsequent booster samples again held most clones from primary vaccination (approximately 95% CD4, roughly 88% CD8).

TCRdb redid the calling of the 5' RACE reads with MiXCR, one entry per CDR3 protein. The data show some 670,000 distinct CDR3 sequences, roughly 12% seen once. The CDR3 consists of 14 residues. V was shortened by 2 bases and J by 0 bases, with 7 bases between the two germline ends. The germline V gene has CDR1 KGHSH and CDR2 LQKENI. This clonotype was observed a handful of times. Its antigen is not known. The sample was PBMCs, taken on the day of the yellow fever booster vaccination. The chain couples TRBV18 to TRBJ1-1; D is unresolved. This clonotype was obtained from a man aged 25 to 40 who received the YFV17D yellow fever vaccine. The CDR3 spells CASSPVDLNTEAFF. The CDR3 DNA sequence: TGTGCCAGCTCACCAGTAGATTTGAACACTGAAGCTTTCTTT.